This T cell receptor (beta chain) was retrieved from a study of cytomegalovirus exposure and HLA in healthy donors. The sample holds a few counts of this clone. Its antigen remains unknown. Primers for the PCR totalled 60 Vbeta and 13 Jbeta. Per the original data handling: Later work found 80 million to 85 million unique TCR beta chains, with 9 million to 13 million shared. TCRdb's table, derived via immunoSEQ multiplex PCR, lists solely in-frame clones and lacks some. Clone size and the V and J calls come from that table; the DNA yielded D and trimming. The sample lists approximately 160,000 clones, about 70% occurring once. Trimming left V 1 base short and J 3 bases short, with 14 bases between. The CDR3 covers 15 residues. The germline gives CDR1 SGHNT, CDR2 YYREEE (reference sequence). Overall study results and limits: Several of the most significant clusters were apparently associated with common viral pathogens in a later analysis. Among TCR beta chains of equal frequency, HLA-associated ones were more clonally expanded in a later analysis. In terms of immune exposure information, only CMV serostatus was available.

The chain carries TRBV5-4 and TRBJ2-7, with a possible D match to TRBD2 (6 bases). The sample was PBMCs. This sequence was found in a woman aged 40 to 55 in good health and CMV-seropositive. The CDR3: CASSLSSGPYYEQYF. DNA for the CDR3: TGTGCCAGCAGCTTGAGTAGCGGACCCTACTACGAGCAGTACTTC. Variable domain in full (rest from reference TRBV5-4 and TRBJ2-7): ETGVTQSPTHLIKTRGQQVTLRCSSQSGHNTVSWYQQALGQGPQFIFQYYREEENGRGNFPPRFSGLQFPNYSSELNVNALELDDSALYLCASSLSSGPYYEQYFGPGTRLTVT.